This T cell receptor beta chain came from a study of T and B cells in COVID-19 patients. Study details: COVID-19 patients gave peripheral blood either during active infection or after recovery.

V lost 4 bases and J lost 3, with 9 bases in between. CDR3 length equals 14 residues. Germline-derived CDR1 and CDR2 are SGHVS and FNYEAQ. TRB rearrangements were amplified by multiplex PCR with BIOMED2 TRB-A/B primers. TCRdb ran MiXCR on the multiplex PCR reads and lists one entry per CDR3 protein. The table records around 23,000 distinct CDR3 sequences, roughly 29% of them present only once. Study observations and caveats: CD4+, regulatory T cell, CD8+ and sorted SARS-CoV-2-responsive or tetramer+ T cells were not yet sequenced. Active COVID-19 showed highly clonal TRB repertoires; recovery showed diversity and richness above healthy donors. In COVID-19 patients, T cell receptor beta variable and joining gene use was reportedly strongly skewed.

As for this clonotype: Its antigen is not identified.

From blood, roughly 220-550 ng of genomic DNA served as TRB template. The receptor was derived from a human donor who had recovered from COVID-19. The V gene is TRBV7-6, the J gene TRBJ1-4; the D gene is possibly TRBD1 (6 bases). Sequencing input: blood. CDR3 nucleotide sequence: TGTGCCAGCAGCTCAGGACAGCCTAATGAAAAACTGTTTTTT. Residues: CASSSGQPNEKLFF.